Listed below are T cell receptor beta chains from one sample, sequenced in a study of blood T cell repertoires in COVID-19. The protocol was immunoSEQ multiplex PCR, while the TCRdb copy is restricted to in-frame clones and leaves out a portion. The sample yields roughly 250,000 clones, roughly 90% seen once. The sample was peripheral blood. These receptors originate from a woman in her thirties with COVID-19, enrolled during active disease. Each CDR3 is given with its conserved first and last residue. The D gene is left open where the match is weak. A clone size is listed for some rows: how often the clone was seen (once, few, many), or a class if it is expanded.

clone_size j_call v_call d_call cdr3_aa cdr3_nt
NA TRBJ2-2 TRBV28 NA CAGGSPYTGELFF TGTGCCGGCGGGTCCCCGTACACCGGGGAGCTGTTTTTT
NA TRBJ2-6 TRBV3-1/TRBV3-2 NA CASSLTFLSGANVLTF TGTGCCAGCAGCCTTACATTTCTCTCTGGGGCCAACGTCCTGACTTTC
NA TRBJ1-2 TRBV28 NA CASSLMGQCTF TGTGCCAGCAGTTTGATGGGCCAATGCACCTTC
NA TRBJ1-2 TRBV7-2 NA CASNLSPGNNYGYTF TGTGCCAGCAACCTCTCCCCGGGGAATAACTATGGCTACACCTTC
NA TRBJ2-3 TRBV11-2 NA CASSFFGGFTDTQYF TGTGCCAGCAGCTTTTTCGGGGGATTCACAGATACGCAGTATTTT
NA TRBJ2-7 TRBV5-5 NA CASSLTGRGTWEQYF TGTGCCAGCAGCTTGACAGGGAGGGGTACGTGGGAGCAGTACTTC
once TRBJ2-1 TRBV18 TRBD2 CASSPPSGGGDEQFF TGTGCCAGCTCACCACCGAGCGGGGGTGGCGATGAGCAGTTCTTC
NA TRBJ2-1 TRBV3-1/TRBV3-2 NA CASSPDSANEQFF TGTGCCAGCAGCCCCGATAGTGCCAATGAGCAGTTCTTC
NA TRBJ1-2 TRBV9 TRBD1 CASSVGRQGNGNYGYTF TGTGCCAGCAGCGTAGGAAGACAGGGGAATGGTAACTATGGCTACACCTTC
NA TRBJ1-6 TRBV3-1/TRBV3-2 TRBD1 CASSPTTGYGSPLHF TGTGCCAGCAGCCCTACGACAGGGTATGGATCACCCCTCCACTTT
NA TRBJ1-2 TRBV18 NA CASSPPGGRVANYGYTF TGTGCCAGCTCACCACCGGGCGGCAGGGTAGCTAACTATGGCTACACCTTC
NA TRBJ2-7 TRBV4-1 TRBD2 CASSQLLAGAYEQYF TGCGCCAGCAGCCAATTACTAGCGGGGGCCTACGAGCAGTACTTC
NA TRBJ1-5 TRBV29-1 NA CSVTLGVAGQPQHF TGCAGCGTCACCCTAGGGGTAGCGGGTCAGCCCCAGCATTTT
NA TRBJ1-6 TRBV15 NA CATSRDRSNSPLHF TGTGCCACCAGCAGAGACAGAAGTAATTCACCCCTCCACTTT
NA TRBJ2-5 TRBV14 TRBD2 CASSLRGLRRGETQYF TGTGCCAGCAGCCTGCGGGGCCTTCGGCGGGGGGAGACCCAGTACTTC
NA TRBJ1-2 TRBV29-1 TRBD1 CSLLTGDSGYTF TGCAGCTTGCTGACAGGGGATTCTGGCTACACCTTC
NA TRBJ2-3 TRBV7-2 TRBD2 CASSIPGRGGAQYF TGTGCCAGCAGTATCCCCGGGAGGGGGGGGGCCCAGTATTTT
NA TRBJ2-3 TRBV4-1 NA CASSQESQGPDTQYF TGCGCCAGCAGCCAAGAAAGCCAGGGGCCAGATACGCAGTATTTT
few TRBJ1-5 TRBV2 NA CASHHPGEQPQHF TGTGCCAGCCACCACCCGGGGGAACAGCCCCAGCATTTT
NA TRBJ2-3 TRBV6-5 NA CASSYSGGGLTDTQYF TGTGCCAGCAGTTACTCAGGGGGGGGCCTCACAGATACGCAGTATTTT
few TRBJ1-6 TRBV6-5 TRBD1 CASSYGDRGNSPLHF TGTGCCAGCAGTTACGGTGACAGGGGAAATTCACCCCTCCACTTT
few TRBJ1-1 TRBV18 TRBD1 CASSLRTGNTEAFF TGTGCCAGCTCACTTCGGACAGGGAACACTGAAGCTTTCTTT
NA TRBJ2-5 TRBV19 NA CASSNSRGQETQYF TGTGCCAGTAGTAACTCCCGGGGGCAAGAGACCCAGTACTTC
NA TRBJ1-4 TRBV7-2 NA CASSSAGGYEKLFF TGTGCCAGCAGCTCCGCCGGGGGATATGAAAAACTGTTTTTT
NA TRBJ2-7 TRBV18 TRBD1 CASSLNRGKDEQYF TGTGCCAGCTCACTCAACAGGGGGAAGGACGAGCAGTACTTC
NA TRBJ1-5 TRBV7-2 TRBD1 CASSSSGQDNQPQHF TGTGCCAGCAGCTCTTCGGGACAGGACAATCAGCCCCAGCATTTT
NA TRBJ1-1 TRBV7-8 NA CASRSGNTEAFF TGTGCCAGCAGATCGGGGAACACTGAAGCTTTCTTT
once TRBJ2-7 TRBV28 TRBD1 CASRPGQARYEQYF TGTGCCAGCAGGCCGGGACAGGCGCGTTACGAGCAGTACTTC
few TRBJ2-1 TRBV4-2 TRBD2 CASRDPTSGDSASGNEQFF TGTGCCAGCAGAGACCCGACTAGCGGGGACTCTGCCTCGGGGAATGAGCAGTTCTTC
NA TRBJ1-2 TRBV5-1 NA CASSPLPLGLVRQTEYGYTF TGCGCCAGCAGCCCTCTACCTCTGGGGCTTGTTAGACAGACCGAGTATGGCTACACCTTC
NA TRBJ2-3 TRBV7-9 TRBD1 CASIRGLPRKGTDTQYF TGTGCCAGCATCAGGGGGCTGCCTAGAAAGGGCACAGATACGCAGTATTTT
NA TRBJ2-6 TRBV15 NA CATSDSEVSGANVLTF TGTGCCACCAGCGACTCGGAGGTCTCTGGGGCCAACGTCCTGACTTTC
NA TRBJ1-2 TRBV5-4 TRBD1 CASSWDSPNYGYTF TGTGCCAGCAGCTGGGACAGCCCTAACTATGGCTACACCTTC
NA TRBJ1-2 TRBV20-1 NA CSASPRVSGYTF TGCAGTGCTAGTCCCAGGGTGTCTGGCTACACCTTC
NA TRBJ2-5 TRBV11-1 TRBD2 CASSLGSGGQETQYF TGTGCCAGCAGCTTAGGATCGGGGGGGCAAGAGACCCAGTACTTC
NA TRBJ2-7 TRBV27 NA CASSLRGGIYEQYF TGTGCCAGCAGTTTGAGGGGAGGAATTTACGAGCAGTACTTC
NA TRBJ2-1 TRBV5-5 NA CASSLTGAYNEQFF TGTGCCAGCAGCTTGACGGGGGCCTACAATGAGCAGTTCTTC
NA TRBJ2-7 TRBV20-1 NA CSGSSLYEQYF TGCAGTGGGAGTTCTCTCTACGAGCAGTACTTC
NA TRBJ2-2 TRBV11-3 TRBD2 CASSPHPWASGNTGELFF TGTGCCAGCAGCCCGCACCCTTGGGCTAGCGGAAACACCGGGGAGCTGTTTTTT
NA TRBJ1-2 TRBV24-1 TRBD1 CATRAQGDFGYTF TGTGCCACAAGAGCACAGGGGGACTTTGGCTACACCTTC
NA TRBJ2-4 TRBV2 NA CASGLAKNIQYF TGTGCCAGCGGGCTAGCCAAAAACATTCAGTACTTC
few TRBJ1-6 TRBV28 NA CASRELGSPLHF TGTGCCAGCAGAGAACTAGGTTCACCCCTCCACTTT